What follows are 30 T cell receptor beta chains derived from one specimen sequenced in a study of Ad26.COV2.S vaccination and SARS-CoV-2 variants. Treatment denoted: approximately 18 received Ad26.COV2.S at low or high dose, single or two shots; 5 received placebo; per-sample allocation not given. Samples were taken on day 63 after the first vaccine or placebo injection. The method was immunoSEQ multiplex PCR; TCRdb's version includes in-frame clones alone and lacks a portion of them. The sample carries about 350,000 clones, about 86% recorded once. The material was peripheral blood, obtained in a trial of Ad26.COV2.S vaccine versus placebo. These receptors came from a person aged 18 to 59 who received the Ad26.COV2.S COVID-19 vaccine or a placebo.

The rearrangement uses TRBV28 and TRBJ1-6; 7 bases map to TRBD1. V lost 2 bases and J lost 7; bases outside the gene matches: 5. Germline-derived CDR1 and CDR2 are MDHEN and SYDVKM. The CDR3 consists of 15 residues. CDR3 region: CASSLKDRFNSPLHF. CDR3 nucleotides: TGTGCCAGCAGTTTAAAGGACAGGTTCAATTCACCCCTCCACTTT.

V and J are TRBV19 and TRBJ1-6, with D perhaps matching TRBD1 (5 bases). Trimming took 10 bases from V and 5 from J, leaving 18 bases between them. This CDR3 contains 15 residues. CDR1 LNHDA and CDR2 SQIVND come from the germline V gene (reference sequence). This CDR3 is CATRDEGRDNSPLHF. CDR3 nucleotide sequence: TGTGCCACCCGAGATGAGGGGAGAGATAATTCACCCCTCCACTTT. The full variable domain, with the rest looked up from reference TRBV19 and TRBJ1-6, is DGGITQSPKYLFRKEGQNVTLSCEQNLNHDAMYWYRQDPGQGLRLIYYSQIVNDFQKGDIAEGYSVSREKKESFPLTVTSAQKNPTAFYLCATRDEGRDNSPLHFGNGTRLTVT.

The chain recombines TRBV7-2 with TRBJ2-1, with 9 bases aligning to TRBD2. CDR1 and CDR2 from the germline V gene are SGHTA and FQGNSA. The CDR3 covers 15 residues. V shed 6 bases, J shed 6 bases, and the junction held 9 bases outside the gene matches. The CDR3 DNA is TGTGCCAGCAGACCAGGGACTAGCCCATCCAATGAGCAGTTCTTC. Translated, it gives CASRPGTSPSNEQFF.

The rearrangement joins TRBV4-3 to TRBJ2-7; 10 nucleotides agree with TRBD2. This CDR3 spans 15 amino acids. J gave up 7 bases and V 4 bases, and 10 bases lay outside the gene matches. The germline V gene has CDR1 LGHNA and CDR2 YSLEER. Here the CDR3 DNA reads TGCGCCAGCAGCCTAGATGCAGCGGGAGGGCAAGAGCAGTACTTC. Protein: CASSLDAAGGQEQYF.

V is TRBV2 and J is TRBJ1-5; D might be TRBD1 (6 bases). Germline V gene lookup returns CDR1 SNHLY and CDR2 FYNNEI. The CDR3 is made up of 15 amino acids. V dropped 3 bases and J dropped 3 bases, with 12 bases sitting between them. The CDR3 here is CASSDAGVLNQPQHF. The DNA of the CDR3 is TGTGCCAGCAGTGACGCAGGGGTACTCAATCAGCCCCAGCATTTT.

The chain carries TRBV28 and TRBJ2-7; no clear D. With 3 bases removed from V and 7 bases from J, the gap between germline ends came to 10 bases. The CDR3 is 12 residues long. CDR1 and CDR2 (germline): MDHEN, SYDVKM. DNA of the CDR3: TGTGCCAGCAGTTTGAATTGGGCGGAGCAGTACTTC. This translates into CASSLNWAEQYF.

In the case of this clone: In the same sample, other DNA sequences code for this CDR3. The rearrangement uses TRBV7-9 and TRBJ1-3, with D unclear. V lost 0 bases and J 1 base, leaving 4 bases between the germline ends. CDR1 SEHNR and CDR2 FQNEAQ come from the germline V gene (reference sequence). The CDR3 spans 14 residues. The CDR3, as DNA: TGTGCCAGCAGCTTAGCCGGGTCTGGAAACACCATATATTTT. It specifies CASSLAGSGNTIYF.

This chain joins TRBV9 and TRBJ2-3, with 11 bases identical to TRBD2. The CDR3 is 16 amino acids. In germline, CDR1 is SGDLS, CDR2 YYNGEE. The V segment lost 3 bases and the J segment 1 base; nucleotides outside the gene matches: 4. Here the CDR3 DNA reads TGTGCCAGCAGCGCGCGGACTAGCGGGCGCACAGATACGCAGTATTTT. This gives the protein CASSARTSGRTDTQYF.

This clone has just one count. This chain joins TRBV28 and TRBJ1-1; D is perhaps TRBD1 (5 bases). The CDR3 extends over 17 amino acids. V was clipped by 5 bases and J by 2 bases, with 21 bases between them. CDR1 is MDHEN, CDR2 SYDVKM, per germline. This CDR3 reads CASSPANAAGINTEAFF. The CDR3 DNA is TGTGCCAGCAGTCCAGCAAACGCCGCAGGGATCAACACTGAAGCTTTCTTT.

The chain employs TRBV19 and TRBJ2-5; D is possibly TRBD1 or TRBD2 (5 bases each). Germline values: CDR1 LNHDA, CDR2 SQIVND (reference sequence). With 6 bases removed from V and 1 base from J, the gap between germline ends came to 12 bases. The CDR3 runs to 14 residues. CDR3 amino acids: CASRPGTSQETQYF. The CDR3 DNA sequence: TGTGCCAGTAGGCCCGGGACGTCCCAAGAGACCCAGTACTTC.

This chain's CDR3 is CASSLTGTGLADTDTQYF. As DNA, the CDR3 is TGTGCCAGCAGCTTAACGGGGACAGGACTAGCGGACACAGATACGCAGTATTTT. The chain joins TRBV7-3 to TRBJ2-3, with 10 bases matching TRBD2. The CDR3 has 18 residues. The V segment lost 0 bases and the J segment 2 bases; nucleotides outside the gene matches: 8. Germline V CDR1 and CDR2: SGHTA, FQGTGA.

The chain uses TRBV4-2 and TRBJ2-7, with 11 bases fitting TRBD2. V gave up 1 base and J gave up 5 bases; unmatched junction bases: 7. CDR1 and CDR2 (germline): LGHNA, YNFKEQ. The CDR3 consists of 16 residues. The CDR3, as DNA: TGTGCCAGCAGCCAAGTAAGGCTAGCGGGAGGCCACGAGCAGTACTTC. This gives the protein CASSQVRLAGGHEQYF.

This chain uses TRBV7-2 with TRBJ1-2, with D possibly matching TRBD1 (6 bases). The CDR3 length is 15 residues. Trimming removed 1 base from V and 2 bases from J, with 11 bases in between. Germline lookup yields CDR1 SGHTA and CDR2 FQGNSA. CDR3 bases: TGTGCCAGCAGCTTAGACCAAGGGACAAACTATGGCTACACCTTC. It encodes CASSLDQGTNYGYTF.

J is TRBJ1-5 and V is TRBV27; no clear D. Germline-derived CDR1 and CDR2 are MNHEY and SMNVEV (reference sequence). CDR3 size: 13 residues. The V and J ends lost 6 bases and 4 bases respectively, with 10 bases between them. CDR3 nucleotides: TGTGCCAGCAGGCTAGGACTAAATCAGCCCCAGCATTTT. Translating gives CASRLGLNQPQHF.

This clone was seen a single time. The chain couples TRBV6-5 to TRBJ2-7, with 8 bases identical to TRBD1. The germline V gene encodes CDR1 MNHEY and CDR2 SVGAGI. The CDR3 length is 14 residues. Trimming cost V 2 bases and J 2 bases; bases outside gene matches: 2. The CDR3 sequence is CASSYQGAAYEQYF. CDR3 in DNA: TGTGCCAGCAGTTACCAGGGGGCTGCCTACGAGCAGTACTTC.

The chain uses TRBV5-1 and TRBJ2-3; 8 bases agree with TRBD2. CDR1 and CDR2 (germline): SGHRS, YFSETQ. Trimming at V came to 0 bases and at J to 6 bases, leaving 9 bases not matched to a gene. The CDR3 spans 16 residues. CDR3 in amino acids: CASSLEGAAGVDTQYF. The CDR3, as DNA: TGCGCCAGCAGCTTGGAAGGAGCAGCGGGGGTGGATACGCAGTATTTT.

This clone has only a few counts. The V and J genes are TRBV10-1 and TRBJ2-1, with 7 positions matching TRBD1. The CDR3 has 17 residues. Unmatched junction bases numbered 14, after V lost 3 bases and J lost 6 bases. CDR1 and CDR2 from the germline V gene are WNHNN and SYGVQD (reference sequence). The DNA for the CDR3 is TGCGCCAGCAGTGACGCGACAGGGCTTATCAGCCGCAATGAGCAGTTCTTC. This translates into CASSDATGLISRNEQFF.

This rearrangement joins TRBV6-6 to TRBJ1-6; possible D gene TRBD1, 6 bases. V lost 7 bases and J lost 8, with 18 bases in between. Germline V CDR1 and CDR2: MNHNY, SVGAGI (reference sequence). The CDR3 covers 15 residues. The CDR3 is CASNQPGGSHSPLHF. The CDR3 region has the DNA TGTGCCAGCAACCAACCGGGGGGCTCGCATTCACCCCTCCACTTT.

This rearrangement joins TRBV11-2 to TRBJ2-1; D remains unclear. The V gene lost 5 bases and the J gene lost 0 bases, with 14 bases spanning the gap. Germline lookup yields CDR1 SGHAT and CDR2 FQNNGV. The CDR3 contains 16 residues. The CDR3 coding sequence is TGTGCCAGCAGCCTGATTCCTGGAAGCTCCTACAATGAGCAGTTCTTC. As protein: CASSLIPGSSYNEQFF.

The chain recombines TRBV19 with TRBJ1-5; TRBD1 matches at 9 bases. The CDR3 has 17 residues. The germline CDR1 and CDR2 sequences are LNHDA and SQIVND (reference sequence). V was clipped by 2 bases and J by 6 bases; unmatched bases: 11. CDR3 region: CASSISPGTGYGQPQHF. In DNA, the CDR3 is TGTGCCAGTAGTATAAGTCCGGGGACAGGGTATGGTCAGCCCCAGCATTTT.

This rearrangement joins TRBV29-1 to TRBJ1-2; D perhaps matches TRBD1 (6 bases). This CDR3 has 13 residues. Trimming stripped 6 bases from V and 6 bases from J, with 17 bases between. Germline V gene lookup returns CDR1 SQVTM and CDR2 ANQGSEA. The CDR3 region is CSVLLQGRDGYTF. The CDR3 bases are TGCAGCGTCTTGCTACAGGGTCGAGATGGCTACACCTTC.

V gene TRBV15 combines with J gene TRBJ1-1; D unresolved. This CDR3 spans 13 amino acids. V was pared by 3 bases and J by 11 bases, with 16 bases between. Germline V CDR1 and CDR2: LNHNV, YYDKDF (reference sequence). CDR3 nucleotides: TGTGCCACCAGCAGCCCCCCCAGCCTGGGGGCTTTCTTT. Its protein product is CATSSPPSLGAFF.

This clone has more than one count but fewer than ten. V is TRBV15 and J is TRBJ1-3; 7 bases line up with TRBD1. The junction had 4 bases not matched to a gene; V was cut back by 3 bases and J by 2 bases. Looked up from germline, CDR1 is LNHNV and CDR2 is YYDKDF (reference sequence). The CDR3 spans 15 residues. CDR3 sequence: CATSSKGQPGNTIYF. The CDR3 DNA reads as TGTGCCACCAGCAGTAAGGGACAGCCTGGAAACACCATATATTTT.

The genes are TRBV11-3 and TRBJ2-3; unclear D gene. The CDR3 is 15 amino acids. Deletions cut 5 bases from V and 4 bases from J, with 16 bases between. Germline V gene sequence: CDR1 SGHNT, CDR2 YENEEA. The CDR3 coding sequence is TGTGCCAGCAGCCTAGGAAGGGCCTGGGCAGATACGCAGTATTTT. Its protein is CASSLGRAWADTQYF.

V and J are TRBV4-1 and TRBJ2-1; TRBD2 matches at 11 bases. V shed 4 bases, J shed 4 bases, and the junction held 9 bases outside the gene matches. CDR3 size: 17 residues. Germline V gene data show CDR1 as MGHRA and CDR2 as YSYEKL. CDR3 loop: CASSPHSGGAGYNEQFF. The CDR3 DNA follows: TGCGCCAGCAGCCCCCATAGCGGGGGGGCCGGATACAATGAGCAGTTCTTC.

This clone was counted once. The rearrangement links TRBV13 to TRBJ2-3; TRBD2 matches at 8 bases. CDR1 is PRHDT and CDR2 is FYEKMQ in the germline V gene (reference sequence). V lost 5 bases to trimming and J lost 3 bases; unmatched junction nucleotides: 7. The CDR3 length is 15 residues. The CDR3 coding sequence is TGTGCCAGCAGCCCTGGGACTAGTTCGACAGATACGCAGTATTTT. Its translation: CASSPGTSSTDTQYF.

This chain joins TRBV28 and TRBJ1-4, with D maybe TRBD1 (5 bases). This CDR3 has 14 amino acids. Trimming stripped 11 bases from V and 3 bases from J, with 16 bases between. CDR1 is MDHEN and CDR2 is SYDVKM in the germline V gene. The CDR3 DNA sequence: TGTGCCGGATCCTCTGGGGCCCCTAATGAAAAACTGTTTTTT. This codes for CAGSSGAPNEKLFF.

The chain is built from TRBV13 and TRBJ2-7; possibly TRBD1 or TRBD2 for D (5 bases each). The CDR3 consists of 15 residues. Per the germline V gene, CDR1 is PRHDT and CDR2 is FYEKMQ (reference sequence). V was cut by 0 bases and J by 0 bases, with 9 bases left in between. This CDR3 reads CASSLGPGSSYEQYF. In DNA, the CDR3 is TGTGCCAGCAGCTTAGGCCCAGGGAGCTCCTACGAGCAGTACTTC.

J is TRBJ1-3 and V is TRBV5-5, with no clear D. In germline, CDR1 is SGHKS, CDR2 YYEKEE (reference sequence). The CDR3 extends over 16 amino acids. The germline V and J ends were trimmed by 0 bases and 0 bases, with 10 bases remaining between them. CDR3 loop: CASSLAAVSSGNTIYF. In nucleotides, the CDR3 is TGTGCCAGCAGCTTGGCGGCCGTGAGCTCTGGAAACACCATATATTTT.

Concerning this clone: A read error may be the cause here, since a much bigger clone is one base away. This sample also contains other DNA sequences that code for the same CDR3. The rearrangement joins TRBV6-5 to TRBJ1-1; a possible D gene is TRBD1 (6 bases). CDR1 is MNHEY and CDR2 is SVGAGI in the germline V gene. V gave up 2 bases and J gave up 1 base, with 8 bases separating them. This CDR3 contains 14 residues. The CDR3 protein is CASSYGQRNTEAFF. CDR3 bases: TGTGCCAGCAGTTACGGACAGCGGAACACTGAAGCTTTCTTT.